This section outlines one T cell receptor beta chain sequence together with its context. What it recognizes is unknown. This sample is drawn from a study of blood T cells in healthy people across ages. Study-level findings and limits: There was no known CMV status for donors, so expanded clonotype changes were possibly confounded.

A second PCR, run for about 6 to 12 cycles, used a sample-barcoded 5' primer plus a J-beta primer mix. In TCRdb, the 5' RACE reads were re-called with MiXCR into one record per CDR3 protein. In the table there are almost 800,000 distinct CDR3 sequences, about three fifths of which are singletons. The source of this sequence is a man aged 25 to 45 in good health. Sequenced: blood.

CDR3 in amino acids: CASSERPRTDTQYF. CDR3 DNA sequence: TGTGCCAGCAGCGAGCGACCAAGGACAGATACGCAGTATTTT. This rearrangement joins TRBV4-2 to TRBJ2-3; no reliable D call. Germline V gives CDR1 LGHNA, CDR2 YNFKEQ. Trimming pared 5 bases from V and 3 bases from J, leaving 12 bases between. The CDR3 runs 14 residues.